Reported below is one T cell receptor beta chain. The sample holds a few counts of this clonotype. The antigen it binds to is not known. Nothing much larger sits one base from this clone, and base qualities are not available. The roughly 39 donors, aged roughly 6 to 95 years, were systemically healthy Caucasian individuals from Russia. Each donor gave 8.5 to 10 milliliters of peripheral blood, collected into EDTA-treated Vacutainer tubes. Ficoll-Paque density-gradient centrifugation was used to isolate PBMCs, with at least 6.5 million per sample. Total RNA, at least 5 micrograms per sample, was extracted from PBMCs with Trizol reagent. For every donor, an aliquot of PBMCs went through flow cytometry to measure the percentages of naive CD45RAhigh/CD27high T cells. The CDR3, from cysteine to phenylalanine, totals 11 residues. Of all the DNA, just the CDR3 is kept, 33 bases in frame from base 1. CDR1 and CDR2 (ENHRY, SYGVKD) derive from the germline V gene. The trim is 4 bases for V and 8 bases for J, with a gap of 6 bases between the germline ends.

Receptors were amplified or captured by 5' RACE. The second PCR ran for about 6 to 11 cycles and used a J-beta primer mix along with a sample-barcoded 5' primer. A unique molecular identifier was introduced onto each TCR beta cDNA molecule by a template-switch 5' adaptor carrying 12 random nucleotides. At least 3 million CDR3-containing paired-end reads were obtained from each sample. All of the RNA was converted into first-strand cDNA using the Mint cDNA synthesis kit, with a TRBC-specific oligonucleotide serving as the primer. Following uracil-DNA glycosylase treatment, all cDNA underwent a first 18-cycle PCR with the universal primers M1SS and BC2_uni_R. From the authors' description of their analysis: For normalization, 1 million high-quality reads, each with a distinct molecular identifier, were randomly selected from each sample. Instead of being binned into consensus sequences, reads that shared molecular identifiers were thrown out. CDR3 identification, clonotype clustering and error correction used MiTCR with a Q25 quality threshold and the strictest error-elimination algorithm. A nonparametric unseen species model with Euler transformation was used to estimate a lower bound on total TCR beta diversity. The public reads were reanalyzed by TCRdb: fastp trimming at Q25, MiXCR alignment, in-frame beta chains only. For every CDR3 protein sequence, its rows merge into one entry that carries the most common genes and DNA. It is TCRdb's table, rather than the study itself, that gives the V and J calls and clone size. Present in this sample are some 1.8 million distinct CDR3 sequences, around 40% of which were seen just once. 23% of the sample lies in the top ten.

The sample originates from a study of blood T cells in healthy people across ages (dated by TCRdb to between 2015 and 2017). Broadly, across the study: In model experiments, template switching captured roughly one uniquely barcoded TCR beta cDNA molecule for every two T cells. Using deep sequencing normalized with unique cDNA molecular identifiers, the study measured how TCR beta repertoire diversity changes with age. Four age groups were formed from the donors: young (average approximately 16 years), middle-aged (approximately 39), aged (over 55) and long-lived (roughly 88). Donors of different ages were randomly distributed across sequencing lanes to avoid experimental bias. The study analyzed two additional independent replicas of 1 million unique cDNA reads from the same blood draw for two donors, one aged 18 to 30 and one aged 80 or older. Study-wide findings and limitations: Compared with the aged group, the long-lived group had more naive CD4+ T cells, fewer expanded clones and increased TCR diversity, suggesting age selection. Donor CMV infection status was unknown, potentially confounding age-related changes in expanded clonotypes. Estimates of total diversity from one million sequenced T cells were regarded as lower bounds and underestimates. Observed TCR beta diversity correlated strongly with the percentage of naive T cells measured by flow cytometry. As age increased, observed TCR beta diversity per million T cells dropped in a roughly linear way, and a significant reduction was already evident by age about 40. Conclusive comparison of naive and antigen-experienced compartments was prevented by the profiling of bulk unsorted PBMCs.

The sample comprised blood. The chain joins TRBV10-3 to TRBJ2-1, with the D gene call left open. This sequence originates from a human donor in good health. The DNA reads TGTGCCATCAGTGGGTCAGATGAGCAGTTCTTC. Translated, it reads CAISGSDEQFF.